This T cell receptor (beta chain) was captured by sequencing in a study of cytomegalovirus exposure and HLA in healthy donors. Overall study findings and caveats: When a later analysis compared HLA-associated TCR beta chains with equally common others, the HLA-associated chains turned out to be more clonally expanded and to have lower generation probabilities.

Regarding this clone: Its cognate antigen is unknown.

This PCR relied on a set of 60 Vbeta primers and 13 Jbeta primers. The protocol was immunoSEQ multiplex PCR, while the TCRdb copy is restricted to in-frame clones and leaves out a portion. The sample records over 150,000 clones, approximately 74% being singletons. The V gene lost 1 base and the J gene lost 8 bases, with 6 bases spanning the gap. The CDR3 sequence is 13 residues long. CDR1 and CDR2 from the germline V gene are SGHAT and FQNNGV. The chain joins TRBV11-2 to TRBJ1-6; the D is unclear. Material: PBMCs. This clonotype was sampled from a man aged 18 to 35 in good health and CMV-seronegative. The CDR3 nucleotides are TGTGCCAGCAGCTTAGCGGCGGATTCACCCCTCCACTTT. Translation gives CASSLAADSPLHF.